This TCR beta chain derives from a study of T cells in Graves' hyperthyroidism and ophthalmopathy. TCR beta CDR3 regions were amplified from RNA transcripts. In the first-round RT-PCR of the TCR CDR3, the HTBI primer set was used. One entry per CDR3 protein, called by TCRdb with MiXCR from the multiplex PCR reads. The top ten hold roughly 7.7% of the sample, which has 500,000 to 750,000 distinct CDR3 sequences, 14% seen once. This clonotype was seen ten or more times. This CDR3 contains 14 residues. V gave up 4 bases and J gave up 4 bases, with 13 bases separating them. Germline assignment: CDR1 SGHRS and CDR2 YFSETQ.

The sequence was obtained from a woman younger than 30 with Graves' ophthalmopathy. J is TRBJ2-3 and V is TRBV5-1; no clear D. What was sequenced was blood. The CDR3 bases are TGCGCCAGCAGCCCCGGGCCCCAGTCAGATACGCAGTATTTT. Translation: CASSPGPQSDTQYF.